The next 9 T cell receptor beta chains were all read from a single sample in a study of T cells in Graves' hyperthyroidism and ophthalmopathy. RNA transcripts yielded amplified TCR beta CDR3 regions. HTBI primers were the set used in a first-round RT-PCR of the TCR CDR3. TCRdb analysed the multiplex PCR reads with MiXCR anew, one entry per CDR3 protein. The sample holds hundreds of thousands of distinct CDR3 sequences, roughly 15% seen once. Sequencing input: blood. The receptor source for this set is a middle-aged woman with Graves' ophthalmopathy.

This clonotype has ten or more counts. The chain couples TRBV6-1 to TRBJ2-7; 10 bases map to TRBD1. V dropped 7 bases and J dropped 7; count of bases not matched to a gene: 10. CDR1 MNHNS and CDR2 SASEGT come from the germline V gene. CDR3 length: 14 residues. The CDR3 reads CASNTGQGGREQYF. CDR3 DNA: TGTGCCAGCAATACCGGACAGGGGGGGAGAGAGCAGTACTTC.

This clonotype was observed at least ten times. The chain combines TRBV6-2 or TRBV6-3 with TRBJ2-2; TRBD1 aligns across 8 bases. The CDR3 has 17 amino acids. Germline V gives CDR1 MNHEY, CDR2 SVGEGT. V trimming: 1 base; J trimming: 3 bases; junction bases outside the gene matches: 7. CDR3: CASSYFRQGIYTGELFF. In DNA, the CDR3 is TGTGCCAGCAGTTACTTCCGACAGGGGATTTACACCGGGGAGCTGTTTTTT.

This chain links TRBV18 with TRBJ2-5; D is unclear. The CDR3 is 13 amino acids. The V gene's germline CDR1 is KGHSH and CDR2 LQKENI. V was shortened by 1 base and J by 4 bases, with 7 bases between the two germline ends. CDR3 in DNA: TGTGCCAGCTCACCACAGGAAAGAGAGACCCAGTACTTC. This gives the protein CASSPQERETQYF.

This clonotype was found many times. The V call is TRBV6-5, the J call TRBJ2-5, with 7 bases aligning to TRBD2. After removal of 0 bases from V and 5 bases from J, the junction contained 15 bases not matched to a gene. The CDR3 length is 18 residues. Germline values: CDR1 MNHEY, CDR2 SVGAGI. CDR3 in amino acids: CASSYSFPASGAGETQYF. The CDR3 DNA sequence: TGTGCCAGCAGTTACTCGTTCCCCGCTAGCGGAGCCGGGGAGACCCAGTACTTC.

This clonotype has ten or more counts. V is TRBV7-8 and J is TRBJ1-2; D perhaps matches TRBD1 (6 bases). Per the germline V gene, CDR1 is SGHVS and CDR2 is FQNEAQ. The ends were cut back, 1 base at V and 7 bases at J, with 13 bases in the middle. The CDR3 extends over 14 amino acids. CDR3 sequence: CASSLERQGSGYTF. The CDR3 DNA follows: TGTGCCAGCAGCTTAGAACGTCAGGGGAGTGGCTACACCTTC.

This clonotype was counted at least ten times. The chain couples TRBV25-1 to TRBJ1-5; TRBD1 matches 12 bases. The CDR3 length is 19 residues. Germline CDR1 MGHDK, CDR2 SYGVNS. Trimming removed 3 bases from V and 0 bases from J; junction bases left unmatched: 9. CDR3 residues: CASSDRDRGPGTSNQPQHF. The CDR3 DNA reads TGTGCCAGCAGTGATCGGGACAGGGGGCCCGGGACTAGCAATCAGCCCCAGCATTTT. Complete variable domain (other parts from reference TRBV25-1 and TRBJ1-5): EADIYQTPRYLVIGTGKKITLECSQTMGHDKMYWYQQDPGMELHLIHYSYGVNSTEKGDLSSESTVSRIRTEHFPLTLESARPSHTSQYLCASSDRDRGPGTSNQPQHFGDGTRLSIL.

In its sample, this clonotype was seen a few times. V gene TRBV3-1 combines with J gene TRBJ2-2; D remains unclear. Deletions cut 0 bases from V and 4 bases from J, with 12 bases between. Germline CDR1 LGHDT, CDR2 YNNKEL (reference sequence). This CDR3 is built from 16 residues. In nucleotides, the CDR3 is TGTGCCAGCAGCCAAGAGATGGGCTTACCCACCGGGGAGCTGTTTTTT. Amino acid sequence: CASSQEMGLPTGELFF.

This clonotype has at least ten counts. The rearrangement uses TRBV29-1 and TRBJ2-7; 7 bases fit TRBD1. V lost 5 bases to trimming and J lost 0 bases; unmatched junction nucleotides: 7. The CDR3 totals 14 residues. From germline, CDR1 is SQVTM and CDR2 ANQGSEA. CDR3 bases: TGCAGCGTTTCAGAGGGGACAGCCTCCTACGAGCAGTACTTC. This sequence encodes CSVSEGTASYEQYF.

This clonotype was seen ten or more times. The chain links TRBV19 to TRBJ1-1; no reliable D call. Trimming stripped 6 bases from V and 0 bases from J, with 11 bases between. CDR3 length equals 14 residues. The germline gives CDR1 LNHDA, CDR2 SQIVND (reference sequence). CDR3 DNA: TGTGCCAGTAGGGCCGAGGAACTGAACACTGAAGCTTTCTTT. Its translation is CASRAEELNTEAFF.